This T cell receptor beta chain appears in the sequencing data of a study of T cell clones after liver transplantation. Background on the study: Pre-transplant mixed lymphocyte reactions yielded third-party-reactive TCRbeta sequences as comparators for graft-donor-reactive sequences.

Unstimulated PBMCs were sorted into CD3+CD4+ and CD3+CD8+ populations. In the case of this clone: Antigen: not known.

Trimming stripped 2 bases from V and 4 bases from J, with 12 bases between. In germline, CDR1 is SGDLS, CDR2 YYNGEE. The CDR3 has 14 residues. Sequencing was performed with immunoSEQ multiplex PCR; in TCRdb, only in-frame clones are kept and a portion is missing. The sample lists over 25,000 clones; about 93% were seen once. Overall study findings and caveats: A larger donor-reactive than third-party decline suggested partial antigen-specific deletion. In two subjects, few donor cells limited the measurable donor-reactive repertoire.

Source: CD8+ T cells from blood, taken 12 months after liver transplant. The sequence derives from a human patient who received a liver transplant. The graft donor may be the source of some T cells. The genes are TRBV9 and TRBJ1-1, with D possibly matching TRBD1 (5 bases). The CDR3 here is CASSVARGGTEAFF. In DNA form, the CDR3 reads TGTGCCAGCAGCGTGGCACGCGGGGGCACTGAAGCTTTCTTT. Looking up the rest from reference TRBV9 and TRBJ1-1 gives the full variable domain: DSGVTQTPKHLITATGQRVTLRCSPRSGDLSVYWYQQSLDQGLQFLIQYYNGEERAKGNILERFSAQQFPDLHSELNLSSLELGDSALYFCASSVARGGTEAFFGQGTRLTVV.